The present T cell receptor (beta chain) was sequenced within a study of human T cells and chemical hapten exposure. Many counts were recorded for this clonotype. Time point here: patch test 2, 6 weeks after DPC sensitization. Indicated treatment: therapeutic diphenylcyclopropenone sensitization with weekly scalp DPC. Via MiXCR, TCRdb re-called the RACE reads, giving one row per CDR3 protein. The top ten hold less than 2.5% of the sample, which has some 88,000 distinct CDR3 sequences, about 10% seen once. Germline V CDR1 and CDR2: SEHNR, FQNEAQ (reference sequence). The CDR3 totals 14 residues. V was pared by 5 bases and J by 0 bases, with 9 bases between.

The V and J genes are TRBV7-9 and TRBJ2-3, with unresolved D. The source was whole blood, collected in connection with sensitization to the hapten diphenylcyclopropenone (DPC). This TCR was sampled from a man aged 35-49 years with alopecia areata. Some clones in this sample may be carry-over from other donors' samples. This CDR3 is CASSLTTSTDTQYF. CDR3 DNA sequence: TGTGCCAGCAGCCTAACCACTAGCACAGATACGCAGTATTTT.